This TCR beta chain was identified during a study of control samples from healthy donors and cancer patients. Libraries were prepared by immunoSEQ multiplex PCR; TCRdb keeps only in-frame clonotypes and omits some of them. Of about 150,000 clones listed, about 93% are singletons. Trimming at V came to 5 bases and at J to 4 bases, leaving 13 bases not matched to a gene. The CDR3 consists of 16 residues. CDR1 and CDR2 (germline): MDHEN, SYDVKM. Sequences were obtained from blood. This clonotype was sampled from a man aged 50 to 59 in good health. This chain connects TRBV28 to TRBJ2-5; the match to TRBD2 covers 7 bases. CDR3 coding DNA: TGTGCCAGCAGTCCCCTGGCTAGCGGCCTGGCAGAGACCCAGTACTTC. Residues: CASSPLASGLAETQYF.